The sequence of this TCR beta chain was determined in a study of T-cell reconstitution after alpha-beta-depleted transplantation in children. The ends were cut back, 2 bases at V and 1 base at J, with 15 bases in the middle. This CDR3 has 16 amino acids. The germline V gene has CDR1 SGDLS and CDR2 YYNGEE. In its sample, this clonotype was seen a few times. The TCRbeta library was prepared with unique molecular identifiers. MiXCR was run by TCRdb on the PCR reads, yielding one entry per CDR3 protein. This table has about 610,000 distinct CDR3 sequences, about 10% appearing once. The material sequenced was PBMCs from the stem cell graft donor, taken from the stem cell graft. The TCR was taken from a human donor who donated a stem cell graft to a child with acute myeloid leukemia. The rearrangement uses TRBV9 and TRBJ1-1; D perhaps matches TRBD1 (5 bases). CDR3: CASSVLSGPPNTEAFF. In DNA, the CDR3 is TGTGCCAGCAGCGTTCTGTCGGGACCCCCGAACACTGAAGCTTTCTTT.